This T cell receptor (beta chain) came from a study of blood T cell repertoires in COVID-19. Original handling: Amplification from reference gene primers served as the basis for estimated nucleated cell counts. TCRdb's copy holds only in-frame clones and misses some; the assay was immunoSEQ multiplex PCR. V and J calls plus clone size are reproduced from that table; the DNA served to infer D and trimming. Of tens of thousands of clones in the sample, approximately 90% are singletons; the top ten hold less than 9%. V was trimmed by 1 base and J by 2 bases, leaving 10 bases between them. The CDR3 is 15 amino acids. Germline V gene data show CDR1 as SGHTS and CDR2 as YDEGEE.

This TCR derives from a human donor in a cohort sampled during active COVID-19. Specimen: peripheral blood. The chain joins TRBV5-8 to TRBJ1-5, with D unresolved. CDR3 sequence: CASSLSIRGNQPQHF. In DNA form, the CDR3 reads TGTGCCAGCAGCTTGTCTATCCGGGGCAATCAGCCCCAGCATTTT.